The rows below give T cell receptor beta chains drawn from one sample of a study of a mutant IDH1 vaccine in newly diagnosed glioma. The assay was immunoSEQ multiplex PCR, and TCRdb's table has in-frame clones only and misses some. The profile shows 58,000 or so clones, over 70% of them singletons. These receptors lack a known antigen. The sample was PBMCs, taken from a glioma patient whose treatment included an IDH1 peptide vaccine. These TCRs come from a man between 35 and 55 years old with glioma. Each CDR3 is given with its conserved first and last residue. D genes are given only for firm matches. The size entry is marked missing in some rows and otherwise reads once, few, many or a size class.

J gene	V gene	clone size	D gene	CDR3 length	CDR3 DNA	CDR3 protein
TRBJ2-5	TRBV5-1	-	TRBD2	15	TGCGCCAGCAGCGGGGGGACGGCGGGAGGTGAGACCCAGTACTTC	CASSGGTAGGETQYF
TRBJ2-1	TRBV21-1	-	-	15	TGTGCCAGCAGCAAATTTCTAGGGGAAGGCAATGAGCAGTTCTTC	CASSKFLGEGNEQFF
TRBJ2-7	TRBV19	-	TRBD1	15	TGTGCCAGTAGTATGACCGGGACAGGGGGCGACGAGCAGTACTTC	CASSMTGTGGDEQYF
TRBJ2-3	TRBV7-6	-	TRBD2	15	TGTGCCAGCAGCTTATATGCGGGAGTGGGTGATACGCAGTATTTT	CASSLYAGVGDTQYF
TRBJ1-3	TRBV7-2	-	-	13	TGTGCCAGCAGCCCGGGGCCCGAAAACACCATATATTTT	CASSPGPENTIYF
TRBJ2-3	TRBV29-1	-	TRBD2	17	TGCAGCGCCAAACGGACTAGCGGGAGGGCTCAGGGAGATACGCAGTATTTT	CSAKRTSGRAQGDTQYF
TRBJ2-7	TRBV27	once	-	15	TGTGCCAGCAGTCCCCTCCGGGACACGACCTACGAGCAGTACTTC	CASSPLRDTTYEQYF
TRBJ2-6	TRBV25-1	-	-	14	TGTGCCACCCATCACGGCTCTGGGGCCAACGTCCTGACTTTC	CATHHGSGANVLTF
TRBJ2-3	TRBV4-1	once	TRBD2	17	TGCGCCAGCAGCCAAGAACATGCTAGCGGGAGCCCAGATACGCAGTATTTT	CASSQEHASGSPDTQYF
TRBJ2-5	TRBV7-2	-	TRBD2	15	TGTGCCAGCAGCTGGGATAGCGGGATAGAAGAGACCCAGTACTTC	CASSWDSGIEETQYF
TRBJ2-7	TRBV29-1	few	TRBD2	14	TGCAGCGTTGTTGGGGGGGTTAGCTCCTACGAGCAGTACTTC	CSVVGGVSSYEQYF
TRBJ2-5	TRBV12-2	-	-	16	TGTGCAAGTCGCTTAGGTGTAGCGGGAGAGGTTGAGACCCAGTACTTC	CASRLGVAGEVETQYF
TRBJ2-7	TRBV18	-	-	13	TGTGCCAGCTCACCCGGACTGCCTTCCGAGCAGTACTTC	CASSPGLPSEQYF
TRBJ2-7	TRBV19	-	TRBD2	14	TGTGCCAGTAGTATAGTGATAGCGGGAGGGGAGCAGTACTTC	CASSIVIAGGEQYF
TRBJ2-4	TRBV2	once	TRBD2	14	TGTGCCAGCAATCCCCAAGGACTAGAAGGCATTCAGTACTTC	CASNPQGLEGIQYF
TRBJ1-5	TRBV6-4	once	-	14	TGTGCCAGCAGTGACTCGGCAGATAATCAGCCCCAGCATTTT	CASSDSADNQPQHF
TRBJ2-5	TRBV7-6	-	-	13	TGTGCCAGCCGGGGAGGATCACAAGAGACCCAGTACTTC	CASRGGSQETQYF
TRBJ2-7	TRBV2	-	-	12	TGTGCCAGCAGCGACGGTTCCTACGAGCAGTACTTC	CASSDGSYEQYF